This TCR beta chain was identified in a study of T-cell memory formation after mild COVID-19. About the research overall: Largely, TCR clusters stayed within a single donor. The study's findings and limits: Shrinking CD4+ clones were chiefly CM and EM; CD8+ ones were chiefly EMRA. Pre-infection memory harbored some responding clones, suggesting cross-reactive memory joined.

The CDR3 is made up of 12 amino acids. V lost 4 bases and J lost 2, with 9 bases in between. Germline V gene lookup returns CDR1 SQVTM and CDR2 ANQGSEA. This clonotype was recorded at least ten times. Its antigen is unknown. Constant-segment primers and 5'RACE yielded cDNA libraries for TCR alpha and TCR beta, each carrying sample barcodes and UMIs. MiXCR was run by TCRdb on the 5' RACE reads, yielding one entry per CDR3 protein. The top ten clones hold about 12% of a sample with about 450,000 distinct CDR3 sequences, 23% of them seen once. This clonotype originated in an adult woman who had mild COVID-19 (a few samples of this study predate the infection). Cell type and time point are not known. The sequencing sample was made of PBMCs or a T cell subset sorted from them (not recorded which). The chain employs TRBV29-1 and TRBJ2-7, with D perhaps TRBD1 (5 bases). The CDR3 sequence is CSVAQGTYEQYF. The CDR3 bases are TGCAGCGTTGCCCAGGGCACCTACGAGCAGTACTTC.